Shown below are 30 T cell receptor beta chains from a single sample sequenced in a study of blood T cell repertoires in COVID-19. Data came from immunoSEQ multiplex PCR; TCRdb stores just in-frame clones and leaves some out. The sample shows about 180,000 clones, roughly 83% of them seen only once. The sample consisted of peripheral blood. All receptors come from a human donor in a cohort sampled during active COVID-19.

Notes on this clone: Other DNA sequences in this sample translate to the same CDR3. The CDR3 nucleotides read TGTGCCAGCTCATCGACGGGATTGAACACTGAAGCTTTCTTT. Translation: CASSSTGLNTEAFF. The chain joins TRBV18 to TRBJ1-1; D is unclear. V lost 5 bases and J 0 bases, leaving 10 bases between the germline ends. Per germline, CDR1 KGHSH and CDR2 LQKENI. The CDR3 is 14 residues long.

CDR3 region: CASMQGGNYEQYF. CDR3 bases: TGCGCCAGCATGCAGGGTGGAAACTACGAGCAGTACTTC. The chain combines TRBV23-1 with TRBJ2-7, with a possible D match to TRBD1 (5 bases). TRBV23-1 carries the ORF label, with uncertain function. The CDR3 runs to 13 residues. The germline V and J ends were trimmed by 7 bases and 3 bases, with 13 bases remaining between them.

V gene TRBV4-2 combines with J gene TRBJ2-7, with TRBD1 identical over 9 bases. Germline trimming cut 4 bases from V and 2 bases from J; bases unmatched to any gene: 6. This CDR3 comprises 15 residues. The germline gives CDR1 LGHNA, CDR2 YNFKEQ. The CDR3 DNA reads as TGTGCCAGCAGCCTAGGGACAGGGAACCCCTACGAGCAGTACTTC. This codes for CASSLGTGNPYEQYF.

In nucleotides, the CDR3 is TGTGCCATCAAGGCGGGAGAGCTCGAGCAGTACTTC. Its translation is CAIKAGELEQYF. The rearrangement uses TRBV10-3 and TRBJ2-7, with 7 bases aligning to TRBD2. CDR3 size: 12 residues. Unmatched junction bases numbered 6, after V lost 7 bases and J lost 6 bases. Looked up from germline, CDR1 is ENHRY and CDR2 is SYGVKD.

The J gene is TRBJ2-5, the V gene TRBV28, with D possibly matching TRBD1 (6 bases). The CDR3 spans 14 residues. The V gene lost 5 bases and the J gene lost 0 bases, with 10 bases spanning the gap. Germline CDR1 is MDHEN and CDR2 is SYDVKM. The CDR3 bases are TGTGCCAGCAGTCCGACAGGTGACCAAGAGACCCAGTACTTC. Translated, it gives CASSPTGDQETQYF.

This clone was counted a single time. This sequence joins TRBV27 and TRBJ1-1; possible D gene TRBD1, 6 bases. The germline V gene encodes CDR1 MNHEY and CDR2 SMNVEV (reference sequence). With 3 bases removed from V and 10 bases from J, the gap between germline ends came to 18 bases. CDR3 length: 14 residues. The CDR3 coding sequence is TGTGCCAGCAGTTTCGGATCAGGGGTAGAGGGAGCTTTCTTT. It yields the protein CASSFGSGVEGAFF.

The V gene is TRBV6-5, the J gene TRBJ1-6, with TRBD1 matching 10 bases. CDR1 is MNHEY, CDR2 SVGAGI, per germline. Trimming took 7 bases from V and 6 from J; bases not matched to a gene: 6. This CDR3 spans 15 amino acids. The CDR3 coding sequence is TGTGCCAGCACACGACAGGGGGCCACTAATTCACCCCTCCACTTT. It encodes CASTRQGATNSPLHF.

V and J are TRBV11-2 and TRBJ1-2; D unresolved. The CDR3 sequence is 13 residues long. Deletions cut 1 base from V and 4 bases from J, with 7 bases between. The germline V gene encodes CDR1 SGHAT and CDR2 FQNNGV. CDR3 nucleotides: TGTGCCAGCAGCTTAGGCAGGCTCTATGGCTACACCTTC. It translates to CASSLGRLYGYTF.

V is TRBV18 and J is TRBJ2-5; tentative D call: TRBD2 (5 bases). Germline CDR1 is KGHSH and CDR2 is LQKENI. V was shortened by 6 bases and J by 4 bases, with 15 bases between the two germline ends. This CDR3 region has 14 residues. Here the CDR3 reads CASSQVGGGETQYF. DNA for the CDR3: TGTGCCAGCTCCCAAGTTGGAGGAGGAGAGACCCAGTACTTC.

The V gene is TRBV27, the J gene TRBJ1-3, with TRBD1 matching over 9 bases. The germline gives CDR1 MNHEY, CDR2 SMNVEV (reference sequence). The CDR3 sequence is 16 residues long. Germline trimming cut 5 bases from V and 0 bases from J; bases unmatched to any gene: 5. The CDR3 protein is CASSAGTGYSGNTIYF. The CDR3 bases are TGTGCCAGCAGTGCAGGGACAGGGTACTCTGGAAACACCATATATTTT.

The rearrangement joins TRBV3-1 (or the pseudogene TRBV3-2) to TRBJ2-7, with a weak D call TRBD1 (5 bases). This CDR3 has 15 amino acids. Germline V gives CDR1 LGHDT, CDR2 YNNKEL (reference sequence). Trimming removed 0 bases from V and 5 bases from J, with 14 bases in between. The CDR3 DNA reads as TGTGCCAGCAGCCAAGACAGGGTGCTGGGGAACGAGCAGTACTTC. Protein product: CASSQDRVLGNEQYF.

This clone came up a few times. The gene calls are TRBV19 and TRBJ1-1, with D possibly matching TRBD1 (6 bases). V was clipped by 7 bases and J by 1 base, with 25 bases between them. Germline V lookup: CDR1 LNHDA, CDR2 SQIVND (reference sequence). This CDR3 has 18 residues. The CDR3 protein is CASTPLGEGQHRNTEAFF. The CDR3 DNA reads as TGTGCCAGTACCCCCCTAGGTGAAGGACAGCACCGGAACACTGAAGCTTTCTTT. The full variable domain, its missing parts supplied by reference TRBV19 and TRBJ1-1, is DGGITQSPKYLFRKEGQNVTLSCEQNLNHDAMYWYRQDPGQGLRLIYYSQIVNDFQKGDIAEGYSVSREKKESFPLTVTSAQKNPTAFYLCASTPLGEGQHRNTEAFFGQGTRLTVV.

The CDR3, as DNA: TGTGCCAGCAGCCAAGGGCAGCCAGGAGGATCACCCCTCCACTTT. Protein: CASSQGQPGGSPLHF. The chain uses TRBV3-1 (or the pseudogene TRBV3-2) and TRBJ1-6, with D uncertain. Per germline, CDR1 LGHDT and CDR2 YNNKEL (reference sequence). This CDR3 is built from 15 residues. V was cut by 1 base and J by 10 bases, with 14 bases left in between.

The chain is built from TRBV28 and TRBJ2-1; TRBD1 matches at 8 bases. This CDR3 has 14 amino acids. V was pared by 4 bases and J by 3 bases, with 2 bases of the junction left unmatched. Per germline, CDR1 MDHEN and CDR2 SYDVKM. CDR3: CASSSGQDYNEQFF. For the CDR3, the DNA is TGTGCCAGCAGTTCGGGACAGGACTACAATGAGCAGTTCTTC.

The J gene is TRBJ1-5, the V gene TRBV19, with TRBD1 matching 10 bases. The CDR3 consists of 18 residues. Germline V gives CDR1 LNHDA, CDR2 SQIVND (reference sequence). The V segment lost 7 bases and the J segment 2 bases; nucleotides outside the gene matches: 14. The CDR3 sequence is CASTPPGTGAGRNQPQHF. The CDR3 coding sequence is TGTGCCAGTACCCCACCCGGGACAGGGGCTGGTCGCAATCAGCCCCAGCATTTT.

This chain connects TRBV11-2 to TRBJ2-2; a weak D match, TRBD2 (6 bases). Trimming removed 2 bases at V and 1 base at J, with 14 bases between. CDR1 and CDR2 from the germline V gene are SGHAT and FQNNGV. The CDR3 is 17 amino acids. The CDR3 loop reads CASSLSKGTQNTGELFF. CDR3 bases: TGTGCCAGCAGCTTATCTAAAGGGACTCAGAACACCGGGGAGCTGTTTTTT.

This chain uses TRBV5-1 with TRBJ2-7; 9 nucleotides align to TRBD2. The CDR3 has 15 amino acids. The junction had 9 bases not matched to a gene; V was cut back by 2 bases and J by 6 bases. Germline V gives CDR1 SGHRS, CDR2 YFSETQ. The CDR3 loop reads CASSFRLADVPEQYF. CDR3 DNA sequence: TGCGCCAGCAGCTTCAGACTAGCGGACGTACCCGAGCAGTACTTC.

The chain carries TRBV19 and TRBJ2-7; 7 nucleotides line up with TRBD1. The CDR3 spans 14 residues. After removal of 6 bases from V and 3 bases from J, the junction contained 8 bases not matched to a gene. Germline CDR1 and CDR2: LNHDA and SQIVND (reference sequence). The CDR3 DNA reads as TGTGCCAGTAGCTTACAGGGGTTGTTCTACGAGCAGTACTTC. Its protein is CASSLQGLFYEQYF.

The chain has TRBV7-8 and TRBJ2-5; D may be TRBD2 (5 bases). With 7 bases removed from V and 3 bases from J, the gap between germline ends came to 18 bases. The CDR3 extends over 15 amino acids. Germline CDR1 and CDR2: SGHVS and FQNEAQ. The CDR3 region has the DNA TGTGCCAGCACCCTCCAACTAGGGCGGAAAGAGACCCAGTACTTC. This sequence encodes CASTLQLGRKETQYF.

The chain has TRBV11-2 and TRBJ2-7; maybe TRBD1 (5 bases). With 2 bases removed from V and 3 bases from J, the gap between germline ends came to 8 bases. In germline, CDR1 is SGHAT, CDR2 FQNNGV. The CDR3 covers 13 residues. As DNA, the CDR3 is TGTGCCAGCAGCTTAAGTGACAGCTACGAGCAGTACTTC. Its translation: CASSLSDSYEQYF.

This clone turned up a few times. V is TRBV6-5 and J is TRBJ2-7; the D gene is possibly TRBD1 (5 bases). The V end lost 2 bases, the J end lost 6 bases, and 17 bases lay between the germline ends. The CDR3 is 15 amino acids. The germline CDR1 and CDR2 sequences are MNHEY and SVGAGI. CDR3 sequence (DNA): TGTGCCAGCAGTTACCGTGGCACCCCTACAGGCGAGCAGTACTTC. It yields the protein CASSYRGTPTGEQYF.

The chain links TRBV7-2 to TRBJ2-7, with 10 bases identical to TRBD1. CDR3 length: 14 amino acids. The germline gives CDR1 SGHTA, CDR2 FQGNSA. Germline trimming cut 1 base from V and 7 bases from J; bases unmatched to any gene: 4. CDR3 in amino acids: CASSLGQGAGEQYF. CDR3 DNA: TGTGCCAGCAGCTTAGGACAGGGGGCTGGGGAGCAGTACTTC.

The J gene is TRBJ1-3, the V gene TRBV14; TRBD1 matches at 7 bases. This CDR3 is built from 16 residues. V lost 5 bases to trimming and J lost 0 bases; unmatched junction nucleotides: 7. Germline CDR1 is SGHDN and CDR2 is FVKESK. The CDR3 DNA follows: TGTGCCAGCAGCACGCGGACAGGACTCTCTGGAAACACCATATATTTT. Encoded protein: CASSTRTGLSGNTIYF.

The CDR3 DNA is TGTGCCAGCTCACCCCAGGGGGTTGTCACTGAAGCTTTCTTT. It encodes CASSPQGVVTEAFF. The rearrangement uses TRBV18 and TRBJ1-1, with 7 bases aligning to TRBD1. V lost 3 bases to trimming and J lost 4 bases; unmatched junction nucleotides: 5. The V gene's germline CDR1 is KGHSH and CDR2 LQKENI. The CDR3 consists of 14 residues.

The V gene is TRBV7-9, the J gene TRBJ2-7, with D perhaps matching TRBD1 (5 bases). The V gene's germline CDR1 is SEHNR and CDR2 FQNEAQ (reference sequence). V lost 5 bases and J 6 bases, leaving 14 bases between the germline ends. The CDR3 is 13 amino acids. The CDR3 here is CASSPGQPAEQYF. The CDR3 bases are TGTGCCAGCAGCCCCGGACAACCCGCCGAGCAGTACTTC.

The chain combines TRBV7-9 with TRBJ1-6, with a tentative D call TRBD1 (5 bases). CDR3 length: 16 amino acids. Germline loops: CDR1 SEHNR, CDR2 FQNEAQ (reference sequence). V was pared by 4 bases and J by 8 bases, with 18 bases between. The CDR3 nucleotides are TGTGCCAGCAGCTCACCCGTTAGGGAGGGACATTCACCCCTCCACTTT. Its protein product is CASSSPVREGHSPLHF. The variable domain in full, completed from reference TRBV7-9 and TRBJ1-6, reads DTGVSQNPRHKITKRGQNVTFRCDPISEHNRLYWYRQTLGQGPEFLTYFQNEAQLEKSRLLSDRFSAERPKGSFSTLEIQRTEQGDSAMYLCASSSPVREGHSPLHFGNGTRLTVT.

This clone was found once. Other DNA sequences from this sample encode an identical CDR3 as well. The V gene is TRBV18, the J gene TRBJ1-1, with TRBD1 matching over 8 bases. Germline CDR1 and CDR2: KGHSH and LQKENI. J lost 1 base, V lost 2 bases, and 0 bases had no gene match. The CDR3 has 14 residues. In nucleotides, the CDR3 is TGTGCCAGCTCACCAGGACAGGGGAACACTGAAGCTTTCTTT. This encodes CASSPGQGNTEAFF.

J is TRBJ2-7 and V is TRBV2, with 7 bases that match TRBD2. The germline gives CDR1 SNHLY, CDR2 FYNNEI. The length of the CDR3 is 14 residues. Trimming took 7 bases from V and 3 from J; bases not matched to a gene: 9. The DNA for the CDR3 is TGTGCCAGCACTCTGGGAGGGCGAAGCTACGAGCAGTACTTC. Encoded protein: CASTLGGRSYEQYF.

This clone was seen once. The rearrangement joins TRBV7-2 to TRBJ1-1; 8 bases line up with TRBD1. V lost 3 bases and J lost 2; bases outside the gene matches: 8. The germline V gene has CDR1 SGHTA and CDR2 FQGNSA. This CDR3 is built from 16 residues. CDR3 nucleotides: TGTGCCAGCAGCTTCTATTTGGGACAGGCTAACACTGAAGCTTTCTTT. It codes for CASSFYLGQANTEAFF.

This chain joins TRBV27 and TRBJ2-3; 9 bases are shared with TRBD2. V gave up 7 bases and J gave up 4 bases; unmatched junction bases: 9. From germline, CDR1 is MNHEY and CDR2 SMNVEV (reference sequence). The CDR3 length is 15 residues. DNA for the CDR3: TGTGCCAGCATTAGTTGGGCGGGGGGGCCAGATACGCAGTATTTT. Encoded protein: CASISWAGGPDTQYF.